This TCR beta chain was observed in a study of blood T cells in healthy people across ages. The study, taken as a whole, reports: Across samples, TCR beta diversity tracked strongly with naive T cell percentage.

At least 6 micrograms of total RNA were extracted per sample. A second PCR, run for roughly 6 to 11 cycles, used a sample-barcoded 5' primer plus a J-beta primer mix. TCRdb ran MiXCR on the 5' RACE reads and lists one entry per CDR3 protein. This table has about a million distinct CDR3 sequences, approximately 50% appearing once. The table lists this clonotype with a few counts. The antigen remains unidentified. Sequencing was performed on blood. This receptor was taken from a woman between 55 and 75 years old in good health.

CDR3: CASSRTGSQNIQYF. DNA of the CDR3: TGCGCCAGCAGCAGGACAGGGTCCCAAAACATTCAGTACTTC. The chain joins TRBV5-1 to TRBJ2-7, with 8 positions matching TRBD1. The last part of the DNA fits TRBJ2-4 better; the J call may be wrong. The CDR3 loop spans 14 amino acids. The germline V gene encodes CDR1 SGHRS and CDR2 YFSETQ.